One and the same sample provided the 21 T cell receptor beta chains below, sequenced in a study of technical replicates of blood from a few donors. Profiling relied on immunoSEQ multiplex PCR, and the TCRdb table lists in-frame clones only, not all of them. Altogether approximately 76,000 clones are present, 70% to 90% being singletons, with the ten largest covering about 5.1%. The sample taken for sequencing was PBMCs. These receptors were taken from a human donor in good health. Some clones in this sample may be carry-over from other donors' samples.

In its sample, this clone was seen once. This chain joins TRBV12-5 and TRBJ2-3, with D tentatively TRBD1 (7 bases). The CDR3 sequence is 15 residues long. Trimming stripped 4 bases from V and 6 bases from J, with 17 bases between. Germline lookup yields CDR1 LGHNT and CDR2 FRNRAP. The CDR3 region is CASGYDGQGGDTQYF. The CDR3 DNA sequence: TGTGCTAGTGGTTATGACGGTCAGGGGGGCGATACGCAGTATTTT.

The CDR3 region has the DNA TGCAGCGTTGCGAGGACAGGGGCCCACGAGCAGTACTTC. Residues: CSVARTGAHEQYF. This sequence joins TRBV29-1 and TRBJ2-7; the match to TRBD1 covers 9 bases. The V gene's germline CDR1 is SQVTM and CDR2 ANQGSEA. The CDR3 runs 13 residues. Trimming took 4 bases from V and 5 from J; bases not matched to a gene: 6.

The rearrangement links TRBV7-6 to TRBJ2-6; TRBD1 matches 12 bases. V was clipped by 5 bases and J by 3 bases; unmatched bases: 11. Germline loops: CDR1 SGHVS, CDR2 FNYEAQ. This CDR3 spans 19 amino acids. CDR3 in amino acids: CASSPGGTGGPVGANVLTF. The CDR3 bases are TGTGCCAGCAGCCCCGGGGGGACAGGGGGCCCAGTTGGGGCCAACGTCCTGACTTTC.

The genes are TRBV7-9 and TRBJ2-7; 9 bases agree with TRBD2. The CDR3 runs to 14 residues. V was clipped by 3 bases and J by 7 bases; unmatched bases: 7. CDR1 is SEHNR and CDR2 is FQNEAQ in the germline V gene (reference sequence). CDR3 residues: CASSFSGRQWEQYF. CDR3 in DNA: TGTGCCAGCAGCTTCAGCGGGAGGCAGTGGGAGCAGTACTTC. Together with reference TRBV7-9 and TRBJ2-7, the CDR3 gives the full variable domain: DTGVSQNPRHKITKRGQNVTFRCDPISEHNRLYWYRQTLGQGPEFLTYFQNEAQLEKSRLLSDRFSAERPKGSFSTLEIQRTEQGDSAMYLCASSFSGRQWEQYFGPGTRLTVT.

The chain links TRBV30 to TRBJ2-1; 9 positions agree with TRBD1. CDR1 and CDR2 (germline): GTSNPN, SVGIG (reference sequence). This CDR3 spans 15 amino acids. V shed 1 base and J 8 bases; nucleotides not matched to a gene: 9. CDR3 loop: CAWSAGTGSFHEQFF. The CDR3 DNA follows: TGTGCCTGGAGTGCGGGGACAGGGAGCTTTCATGAGCAGTTCTTC. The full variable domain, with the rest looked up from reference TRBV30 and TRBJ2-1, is SQTIHQWPATLVQPVGSPLSLECTVEGTSNPNLYWYRQAAGRGLQLLFYSVGIGQISSEVPQNLSASRPQDRQFILSSKKLLLSDSGFYLCAWSAGTGSFHEQFFGPGTRLTVL.

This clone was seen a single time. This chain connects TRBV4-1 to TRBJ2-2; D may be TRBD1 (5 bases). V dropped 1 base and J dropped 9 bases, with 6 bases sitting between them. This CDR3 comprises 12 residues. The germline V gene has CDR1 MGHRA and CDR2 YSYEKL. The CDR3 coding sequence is TGCGCCAGCAGCCAAGGGGGCCGGGAGCTGTTTTTT. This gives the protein CASSQGGRELFF.

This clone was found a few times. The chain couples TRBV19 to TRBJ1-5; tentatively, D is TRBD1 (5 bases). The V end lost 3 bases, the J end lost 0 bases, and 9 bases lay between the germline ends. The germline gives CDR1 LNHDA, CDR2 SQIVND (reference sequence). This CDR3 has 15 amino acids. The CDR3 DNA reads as TGTGCCAGTAGTATCGCAGGGTTTAGCAATCAGCCCCAGCATTTT. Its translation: CASSIAGFSNQPQHF.

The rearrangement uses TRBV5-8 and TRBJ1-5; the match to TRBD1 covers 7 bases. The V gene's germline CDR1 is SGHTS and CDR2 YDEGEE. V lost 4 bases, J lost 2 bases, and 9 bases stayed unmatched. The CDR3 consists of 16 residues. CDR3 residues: CASSPLVGQRNQPQHF. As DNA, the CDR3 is TGTGCCAGCAGCCCCCTCGTGGGACAGCGCAATCAGCCCCAGCATTTT.

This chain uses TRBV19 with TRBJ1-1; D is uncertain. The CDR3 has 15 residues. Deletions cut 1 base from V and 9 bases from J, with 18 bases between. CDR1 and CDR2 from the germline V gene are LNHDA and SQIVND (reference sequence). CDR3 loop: CASSIARALGMKAFF. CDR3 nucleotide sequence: TGTGCCAGTAGTATAGCACGGGCCCTCGGGATGAAAGCTTTCTTT.

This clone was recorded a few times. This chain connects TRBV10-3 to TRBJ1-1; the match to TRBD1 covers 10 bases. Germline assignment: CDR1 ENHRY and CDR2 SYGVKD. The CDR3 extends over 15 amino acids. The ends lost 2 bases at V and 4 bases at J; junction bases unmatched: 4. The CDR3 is CAISEPGTGVTEAFF. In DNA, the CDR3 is TGTGCCATCAGTGAGCCGGGGACAGGGGTCACTGAAGCTTTCTTT.

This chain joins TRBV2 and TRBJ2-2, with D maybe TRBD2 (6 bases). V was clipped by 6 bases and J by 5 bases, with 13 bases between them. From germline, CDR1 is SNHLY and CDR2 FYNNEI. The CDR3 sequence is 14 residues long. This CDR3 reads CASRGTPRTGELFF. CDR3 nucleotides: TGTGCCAGCAGGGGGACTCCGAGGACCGGGGAGCTGTTTTTT.

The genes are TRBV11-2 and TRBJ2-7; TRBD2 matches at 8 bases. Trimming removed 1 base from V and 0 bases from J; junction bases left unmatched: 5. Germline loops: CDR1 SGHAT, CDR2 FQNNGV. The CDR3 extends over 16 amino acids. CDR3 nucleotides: TGTGCCAGCAGCTTAGTTCGAACTAGCGGCTCCTACGAGCAGTACTTC. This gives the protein CASSLVRTSGSYEQYF. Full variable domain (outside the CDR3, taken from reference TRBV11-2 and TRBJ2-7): EAGVAQSPRYKIIEKRQSVAFWCNPISGHATLYWYQQILGQGPKLLIQFQNNGVVDDSQLPKDRFSAERLKGVDSTLKIQPAKLEDSAVYLCASSLVRTSGSYEQYFGPGTRLTVT.

The CDR3 nucleotides are TGTGCCAGCAGCTACGGGGGATCTGGAAACACCATATATTTT. Translated: CASSYGGSGNTIYF. The chain recombines TRBV11-2 with TRBJ1-3; D is possibly TRBD1 (5 bases). Per the germline V gene, CDR1 is SGHAT and CDR2 is FQNNGV. The CDR3 sequence is 14 residues long. Trimming stripped 4 bases from V and 1 base from J, with 8 bases between.

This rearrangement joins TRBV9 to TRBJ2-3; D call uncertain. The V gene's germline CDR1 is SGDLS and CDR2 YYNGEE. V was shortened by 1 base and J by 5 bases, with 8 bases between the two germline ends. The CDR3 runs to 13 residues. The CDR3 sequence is CASSVPGIDTQYF. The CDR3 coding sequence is TGTGCCAGCAGCGTACCCGGTATAGATACGCAGTATTTT.

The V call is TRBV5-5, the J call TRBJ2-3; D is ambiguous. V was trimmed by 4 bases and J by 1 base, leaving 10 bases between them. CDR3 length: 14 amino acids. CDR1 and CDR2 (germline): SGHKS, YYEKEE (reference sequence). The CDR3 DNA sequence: TGTGCCAGCAGCCGCCTACGTGGCACAGATACGCAGTATTTT. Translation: CASSRLRGTDTQYF.

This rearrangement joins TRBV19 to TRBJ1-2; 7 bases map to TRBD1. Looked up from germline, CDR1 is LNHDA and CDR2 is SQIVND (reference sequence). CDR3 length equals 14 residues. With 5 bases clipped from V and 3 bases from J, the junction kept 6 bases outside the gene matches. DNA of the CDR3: TGTGCCAGTAGTCCAGACAGGGTTGACTATGGCTACACCTTC. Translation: CASSPDRVDYGYTF.

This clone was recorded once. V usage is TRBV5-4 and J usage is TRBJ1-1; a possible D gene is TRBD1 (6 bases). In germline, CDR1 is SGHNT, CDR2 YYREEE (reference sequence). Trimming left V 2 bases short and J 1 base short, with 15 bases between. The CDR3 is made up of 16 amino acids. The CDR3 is CASSFGPGQTNTEAFF. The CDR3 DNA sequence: TGTGCCAGCAGCTTCGGTCCGGGACAAACGAACACTGAAGCTTTCTTT.

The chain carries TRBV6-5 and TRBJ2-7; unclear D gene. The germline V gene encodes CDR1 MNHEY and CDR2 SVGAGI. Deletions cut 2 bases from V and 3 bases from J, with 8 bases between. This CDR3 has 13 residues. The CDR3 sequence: CASSYAPYYEQYF. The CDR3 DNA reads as TGTGCCAGCAGTTACGCACCCTACTACGAGCAGTACTTC.

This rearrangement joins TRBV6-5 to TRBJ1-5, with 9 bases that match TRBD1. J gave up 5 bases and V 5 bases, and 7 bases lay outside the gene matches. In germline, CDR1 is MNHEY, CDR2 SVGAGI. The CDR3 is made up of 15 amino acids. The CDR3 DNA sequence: TGTGCCAGCAGTAAGTTTACAGGGGGCGATCAGCCCCAGCATTTT. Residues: CASSKFTGGDQPQHF.

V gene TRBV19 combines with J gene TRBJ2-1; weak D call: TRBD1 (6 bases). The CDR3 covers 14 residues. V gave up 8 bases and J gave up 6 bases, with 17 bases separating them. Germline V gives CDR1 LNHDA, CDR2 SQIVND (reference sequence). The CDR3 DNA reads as TGTGCCAGTGAACCCTCAGGGGCCGTCAATGAGCAGTTCTTC. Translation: CASEPSGAVNEQFF.

CDR3 sequence (DNA): TGTGCCAGTACCGGACAGGGGGTTGGTCAGCCCCAGCATTTT. It codes for CASTGQGVGQPQHF. The V gene is TRBV19, the J gene TRBJ1-5; 10 bases fit TRBD1. Germline V gives CDR1 LNHDA, CDR2 SQIVND (reference sequence). Trimming at V came to 7 bases and at J to 6 bases, leaving 6 bases not matched to a gene. CDR3 length equals 14 residues. Combining the CDR3 with reference TRBV19 and TRBJ1-5 gives the whole variable domain DGGITQSPKYLFRKEGQNVTLSCEQNLNHDAMYWYRQDPGQGLRLIYYSQIVNDFQKGDIAEGYSVSREKKESFPLTVTSAQKNPTAFYLCASTGQGVGQPQHFGDGTRLSIL.